The present T cell receptor beta chain was sequenced within a study of beta chain features in type 1 diabetes. About the research overall: Examination spanned around 110 million sorted cells from all samples.

Study observations and caveats: Researchers report that Type 1 diabetes patients had moderately but significantly shorter TCRB CDR3s across all four CD4+ subsets.

The CDR3 contains 17 residues. V gave up 4 bases and J gave up 7 bases; unmatched junction bases: 12. The germline gives CDR1 SGDLS, CDR2 YYNGEE. One heparinised blood draw averaging about 120 mL was given by each donor. Every sorted population was more than 95% pure. The investigators reverse transcribed all of the isolated RNA, so they sequenced expressed TCRB transcripts. Libraries were prepared by immunoSEQ multiplex PCR; TCRdb keeps only in-frame clonotypes and omits some of them. The profile shows about 660,000 clones, 11% to 15% of them singletons. This clone has just a few counts. The antigen is unknown.

The rearrangement uses TRBV9 and TRBJ2-1; 12 bases are shared with TRBD2. The sequenced sample was naive CD4+ T cells from blood. The receptor's source is a man aged 18 to 29 with type 1 diabetes. CDR3 sequence reads: CASSPQTSGGPRNEQFF. In nucleotides, the CDR3 is TGTGCCAGCAGCCCTCAGACTAGCGGGGGCCCCCGGAATGAGCAGTTCTTC.